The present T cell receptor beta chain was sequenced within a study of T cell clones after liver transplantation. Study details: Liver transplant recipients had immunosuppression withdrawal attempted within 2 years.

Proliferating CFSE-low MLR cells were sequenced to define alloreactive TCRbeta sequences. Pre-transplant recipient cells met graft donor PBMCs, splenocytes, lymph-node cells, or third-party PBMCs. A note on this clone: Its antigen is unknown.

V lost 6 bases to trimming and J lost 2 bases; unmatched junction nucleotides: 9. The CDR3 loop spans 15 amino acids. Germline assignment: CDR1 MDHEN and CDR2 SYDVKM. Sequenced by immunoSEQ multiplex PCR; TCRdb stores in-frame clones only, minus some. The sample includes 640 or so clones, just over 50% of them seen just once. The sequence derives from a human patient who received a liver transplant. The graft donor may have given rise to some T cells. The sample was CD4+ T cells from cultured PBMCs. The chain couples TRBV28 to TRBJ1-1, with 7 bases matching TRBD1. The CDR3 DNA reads TGTGCCAGCAGGGCCATGACAGGGCAAAACACTGAAGCTTTCTTT. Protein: CASRAMTGQNTEAFF.